Listed below are T cell receptor beta chains from one sample, sequenced in a study of CD8 T cells in ankylosing spondylitis. TCRdb called the 5' RACE reads again in MiXCR, with one record for every CDR3 protein. The sample yields 750,000 to 850,000 distinct CDR3 sequences, about 12% seen once. The sample comprised blood, either unsorted or a sorted T cell fraction (not recorded which). These receptors all stem from a male donor with ankylosing spondylitis. Each CDR3 is given with its conserved first and last residue. A D gene is named only where the DNA matches it firmly. Clone sizes are given selectively: once, few, many, or a class where the clone is expanded.

many	NA	TRBV20-1	TRBJ2-1	TGCAGTGCTAGTACTAGCGGGACAGGGAATGAGCAGTTCTTC	CSASTSGTGNEQFF
many	NA	TRBV27	TRBJ1-6	TGTGCCAGCAGTCTCGACATGTATTCACCCCTCCACTTT	CASSLDMYSPLHF
NA	NA	TRBV6-1	TRBJ1-2	TGTGCCAGCAGCCGCGTTCTGGGTTTTGACTACACCTTC	CASSRVLGFDYTF
NA	NA	TRBV4-3	TRBJ2-7	TGCGCCAGCAGCCAAGGTGTTAGCGGCTCCTACGAGCAGTACTTC	CASSQGVSGSYEQYF
NA	TRBD1	TRBV20-1	TRBJ1-1	TGCAGTGCTAGAAATACAGGGGCGAACACTGAAGCTTTCTTT	CSARNTGANTEAFF
NA	NA	TRBV4-3	TRBJ2-7	TGCGCCAGCAGCCAGAGAGGCGGGACTCCGTCCTACGAGCAGTACTTC	CASSQRGGTPSYEQYF
NA	TRBD2	TRBV2	TRBJ2-1	TGTGCCAGCAGTGATCGACTAGCGGGAAATGTGGGGCAGTTCTTC	CASSDRLAGNVGQFF
NA	TRBD1	TRBV3-1	TRBJ1-4	TGTGCCAGCAGCTACAGGGGAGGGAAACTGTTTTTT	CASSYRGGKLFF
few	NA	TRBV20-1	TRBJ2-1	TGCAGTGCTAGATCCTCTTTAGCGCGATCCTACAATGAGCAGTTCTTC	CSARSSLARSYNEQFF
few	NA	TRBV24-1	TRBJ1-5	TGTGCCACCAGTGATTCTCGGTTGGGAGGGGGTATCAATCAGCCCCAGCATTTT	CATSDSRLGGGINQPQHF
NA	NA	TRBV7-2	TRBJ2-5	TGTGCCAGCAGCCACGGGGAAGAGACCCAGTACTTC	CASSHGEETQYF
few	NA	TRBV4-2	TRBJ1-4	TGTGCCAGCAGCCCGAAAGCTCAGGCAACTAATGAAAAACTGTTTTTT	CASSPKAQATNEKLFF
few	TRBD1	TRBV5-6	TRBJ2-1	TGTGCCAGCAGGACAGGGGTCGGGCCCGTAAACCAGTTCTTC	CASRTGVGPVNQFF
NA	TRBD1	TRBV5-1	TRBJ1-1	TGCGCCAGCAGTATGGGACAGCCGAACACTGAAGCTTTCTTT	CASSMGQPNTEAFF
few	TRBD2	TRBV20-1	TRBJ2-3	TGCAGTGCTAGAGATCTAGCGGGGTCAGATACGCAGTATTTT	CSARDLAGSDTQYF
many	NA	TRBV12-3/TRBV12-4	TRBJ1-4	TGTGCCAGCAGTTCTAATGAAAAACTGTTTTTT	CASSSNEKLFF
few	NA	TRBV12-3/TRBV12-4	TRBJ1-1	TGTGCCAGCAGCCAATCTGAAGCTTTCTTT	CASSQSEAFF
NA	NA	TRBV29-1	TRBJ1-1	TGCACCGTTTCCTTTCAGGGTCCCACTGAAGCTTTCTTT	CTVSFQGPTEAFF
few	TRBD2	TRBV4-1	TRBJ2-1	TGCGCCAGCAGCCAAGAACTAGCGGGAGGAGAGTACAATGAGCAGTTCTTC	CASSQELAGGEYNEQFF
many	NA	TRBV29-1	TRBJ2-4	TGCAGCGTTGAGCTTCCAGGGTGGGACATTCAGTACTTC	CSVELPGWDIQYF
few	NA	TRBV24-1	TRBJ1-6	TGTGCCACCAGTGAGGGCAGGGTCAATTCACCCCTCCACTTT	CATSEGRVNSPLHF
few	NA	TRBV20-1	TRBJ2-3	TGCAGTGCCGAATGGGGGTTAGATACGCAGTATTTT	CSAEWGLDTQYF
many	NA	TRBV20-1	TRBJ1-2	TGCAGTGCTAGACAGGGCTATGGCTACACCTTC	CSARQGYGYTF
NA	NA	TRBV29-1	TRBJ2-2	TGCAGCGTGGACCCGGGGGGCAACACCGGGGAGCTGTTTTTT	CSVDPGGNTGELFF
NA	NA	TRBV20-1	TRBJ2-3	TGCAGTGCTCCCTTTAGCGGAGTTCACGGAGATACGCAGTATTTT	CSAPFSGVHGDTQYF
NA	NA	TRBV12-3/TRBV12-4	TRBJ2-1	TGTGCCAGCAGTTTGGACACCCGGCGGGGTGAGCAGTTCTTC	CASSLDTRRGEQFF
few	NA	TRBV5-1	TRBJ2-3	TGCGCCAGCAGCTTCGGGCTAGTTAGCGCCACTAGCACAGATACGCAGTATTTT	CASSFGLVSATSTDTQYF
NA	TRBD2	TRBV5-1	TRBJ2-1	TGCGCCAGCAGCTTGGCGACTAGCGGCCCATACAATGAGCAGTTCTTC	CASSLATSGPYNEQFF
few	NA	TRBV10-3	TRBJ1-1	TGTGCCATCGGGCGTAACAGGGAAGACACTGAAGCTTTCTTT	CAIGRNREDTEAFF
few	TRBD2	TRBV11-2	TRBJ2-1	TGTGCCAGCAGACTTGTACTAGCGGGAGATGACAATGAGCAGTTCTTC	CASRLVLAGDDNEQFF
few	NA	TRBV7-9	TRBJ2-6	TGTGCCAGCCCCCCTTACCCTGGGGCCAACGTCCTGACTTTC	CASPPYPGANVLTF
NA	NA	TRBV28	TRBJ2-4	TGTGCCAGCAGTTTTGGGGGGATAGCCAAAAACATTCAGTACTTC	CASSFGGIAKNIQYF
NA	NA	TRBV6-1	TRBJ1-2	TGTGCCAGCAGCCCCTACAGGGATGGGGGCTACACCTTC	CASSPYRDGGYTF